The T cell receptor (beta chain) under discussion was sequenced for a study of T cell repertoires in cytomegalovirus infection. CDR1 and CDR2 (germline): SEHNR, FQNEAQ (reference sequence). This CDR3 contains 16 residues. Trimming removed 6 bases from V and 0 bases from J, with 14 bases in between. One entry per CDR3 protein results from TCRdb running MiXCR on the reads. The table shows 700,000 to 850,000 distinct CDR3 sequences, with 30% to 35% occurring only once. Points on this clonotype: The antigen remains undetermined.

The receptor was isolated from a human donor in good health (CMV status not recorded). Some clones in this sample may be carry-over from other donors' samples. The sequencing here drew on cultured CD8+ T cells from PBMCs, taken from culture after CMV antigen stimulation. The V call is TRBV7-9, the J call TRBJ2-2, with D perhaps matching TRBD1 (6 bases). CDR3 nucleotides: TGTGCCAGCAGGGAGGCCGGGACAACGAACACCGGGGAGCTGTTTTTT. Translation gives CASREAGTTNTGELFF.